These 19 T cell receptor beta chains were sequenced from one sample in a study of OX40 agonist ivuxolimab in advanced cancers. Some clones are missing from TCRdb's copy, which holds only in-frame ones; the method was immunoSEQ multiplex PCR. The repertoire consists of 38,000 or so clones, with more than 75% occurring once and the leading ten covering 3.5% to 4%. Specimen: CD4+ or CD8+ T cells sorted from blood, collected in a trial of the OX40 agonist ivuxolimab. The receptors stem from an adult with an advanced solid tumor such as melanoma, head and neck, liver or kidney cancer.

This clone was seen a single time. V gene TRBV28 combines with J gene TRBJ2-7; D gene unclear. The germline V gene encodes CDR1 MDHEN and CDR2 SYDVKM. V dropped 3 bases and J dropped 6 bases, with 6 bases sitting between them. This CDR3 contains 11 residues. The CDR3 is CASSLFREQYF. CDR3 coding DNA: TGTGCCAGCAGTTTGTTCCGCGAGCAGTACTTC.

V and J are TRBV7-9 and TRBJ2-3, with D unresolved. The length of the CDR3 is 13 residues. V shed 4 bases and J shed 6 bases, with 11 bases lying between them. Germline V gene sequence: CDR1 SEHNR, CDR2 FQNEAQ (reference sequence). This CDR3 is CASSYSVGDTQYF. The CDR3 DNA sequence: TGTGCCAGCAGCTATTCAGTGGGGGATACGCAGTATTTT.

The CDR3 region has the DNA TGTGCCAGCAGCTTAGCGGGTTCGGTATTTAGAGAGACCCAGTACTTC. It codes for CASSLAGSVFRETQYF. The chain employs TRBV7-2 and TRBJ2-5; D not resolved. This CDR3 comprises 16 residues. CDR1 and CDR2 (germline): SGHTA, FQGNSA. The ends were cut back, 0 bases at V and 4 bases at J, with 15 bases in the middle.

This chain connects TRBV6-5 to TRBJ1-4, with D possibly matching TRBD1 (6 bases). Between the trimmed V and J ends, which lost 0 bases and 4 bases, there was a span of 9 bases. The CDR3 has 15 amino acids. CDR1 is MNHEY and CDR2 is SVGAGI in the germline V gene. The CDR3 coding sequence is TGTGCCAGCAGTTACTCGGACAGTTTTAATGAAAAACTGTTTTTT. It encodes CASSYSDSFNEKLFF.

The chain combines TRBV6-5 with TRBJ1-2; 7 nucleotides align to TRBD1. Germline assignment: CDR1 MNHEY and CDR2 SVGAGI. The CDR3 loop spans 13 amino acids. Germline trimming cut 5 bases from V and 4 bases from J; bases unmatched to any gene: 4. The CDR3 region is CASSEQGRYGYTF. Written as DNA, the CDR3 is TGTGCCAGCAGTGAACAGGGGCGCTATGGCTACACCTTC.

This clone has only one observation. The chain joins TRBV7-9 to TRBJ2-5; perhaps TRBD2 as D (5 bases). There are 15 residues in the CDR3. The germline CDR1 and CDR2 sequences are SEHNR and FQNEAQ (reference sequence). V lost 5 bases, J lost 9 bases, and 22 bases lay in between. CDR3 in DNA: TGTGCCAGCAGCCTTACTAAGACCGGGAAGATGTCCCAGTACTTC. Translating gives CASSLTKTGKMSQYF. Based on the CDR3 plus reference TRBV7-9 and TRBJ2-5, the full variable domain is DTGVSQNPRHKITKRGQNVTFRCDPISEHNRLYWYRQTLGQGPEFLTYFQNEAQLEKSRLLSDRFSAERPKGSFSTLEIQRTEQGDSAMYLCASSLTKTGKMSQYFGPGTRLLVL.

V is TRBV28 and J is TRBJ2-3; no reliable D call. The V gene lost 8 bases and the J gene lost 2 bases, with 5 bases spanning the gap. The germline CDR1 and CDR2 sequences are MDHEN and SYDVKM. The CDR3 extends over 11 amino acids. CDR3 DNA: TGTGCCAGCGTGTACACAGATACGCAGTATTTT. This gives the protein CASVYTDTQYF.

This clone was seen a single time. The CDR3 here is CASSLAIFWTGTNTEAFF. In DNA form, the CDR3 reads TGTGCCAGCAGCTTAGCGATATTCTGGACAGGTACGAACACTGAAGCTTTCTTT. This chain links TRBV7-8 with TRBJ1-1, with 7 positions matching TRBD1. Trimming cost V 0 bases and J 1 base; bases outside gene matches: 11. The CDR3 covers 18 residues. CDR1 is SGHVS and CDR2 is FQNEAQ in the germline V gene.

In DNA form, the CDR3 reads TGTGCCAGCAGTCGGGGCAGGGGCTCCTACAATGAGCAGTTCTTC. Its translation is CASSRGRGSYNEQFF. The chain is built from TRBV6-5 and TRBJ2-1, with D perhaps matching TRBD1 (6 bases). The germline V and J ends were trimmed by 5 bases and 0 bases, with 11 bases remaining between them. In germline, CDR1 is MNHEY, CDR2 SVGAGI. This CDR3 has 15 amino acids.

The chain combines TRBV19 with TRBJ1-3; D perhaps matches TRBD1 (5 bases). The CDR3 runs to 15 residues. Trimming shortened V by 5 bases and J by 2 bases, and 13 bases separated the two germline ends. CDR1 LNHDA and CDR2 SQIVND come from the germline V gene (reference sequence). The CDR3 here is CASSDSPGTGNTIYF. For the CDR3, the DNA is TGTGCCAGTAGTGACTCCCCAGGGACTGGAAACACCATATATTTT.

V and J are TRBV29-1 and TRBJ1-2; D not resolved. This CDR3 contains 12 residues. Germline V CDR1 and CDR2: SQVTM, ANQGSEA. Trimming left V 7 bases short and J 8 bases short, with 17 bases between. In DNA, the CDR3 is TGCAGCGCCCCCGACCGGAATCGGGGCTACACCTTC. Protein product: CSAPDRNRGYTF.

The rearrangement joins TRBV10-1 to TRBJ2-7; TRBD1 matches at 11 bases. The CDR3 sequence is 15 residues long. Trimming removed 6 bases from V and 8 bases from J; junction bases left unmatched: 12. Germline V gene data show CDR1 as WNHNN and CDR2 as SYGVQD (reference sequence). CDR3 residues: CASSSPGQGGGKQYF. CDR3 bases: TGCGCCAGCAGCTCTCCGGGACAGGGGGGAGGGAAGCAGTACTTC.

This chain joins TRBV11-3 and TRBJ2-1; a possible D gene is TRBD1 (6 bases). Germline CDR1 and CDR2: SGHNT and YENEEA. V lost 5 bases to trimming and J lost 5 bases, with 19 bases between them. The CDR3 has 16 amino acids. The CDR3 reads CASSQVLKTGNNEQFF. As DNA, the CDR3 is TGTGCCAGCAGCCAGGTTTTGAAGACAGGAAACAATGAGCAGTTCTTC.

V usage is TRBV6-5 and J usage is TRBJ1-6; 10 bases are a match to TRBD1. Germline V gene sequence: CDR1 MNHEY, CDR2 SVGAGI. CDR3 size: 15 residues. V was pared by 0 bases and J by 8 bases, with 1 base of the junction left unmatched. The CDR3 spells CASSYSTGGYSPLHF. The DNA for the CDR3 is TGTGCCAGCAGTTACTCGACAGGGGGCTATTCACCCCTCCACTTT.

The chain combines TRBV5-4 with TRBJ2-3, with 8 nucleotides matching TRBD1. The V gene's germline CDR1 is SGHNT and CDR2 YYREEE (reference sequence). The CDR3 totals 15 residues. With V trimmed by 2 bases and J by 3 bases, 5 bases remained unmatched. The CDR3 sequence: CASSFGQGATDTQYF. In DNA, the CDR3 is TGTGCCAGCAGCTTTGGGCAGGGGGCGACAGATACGCAGTATTTT.

A few counts support this clone. This sequence joins TRBV2 and TRBJ1-1; no clear D. Germline lookup yields CDR1 SNHLY and CDR2 FYNNEI. With 5 bases removed from V and 6 bases from J, the gap between germline ends came to 10 bases. This CDR3 is 12 amino acids long. The DNA for the CDR3 is TGTGCCAGCAGTCAGGACGGGGCTGAAGCTTTCTTT. Translating it yields CASSQDGAEAFF.

This chain links TRBV25-1 with TRBJ2-5; D is ambiguous. The CDR3 length is 13 residues. In germline, CDR1 is MGHDK, CDR2 SYGVNS. Trimming left V 3 bases short and J 1 base short, with 6 bases between. The CDR3 region has the DNA TGTGCCAGCAGTGATACGGCCCAAGAGACCCAGTACTTC. This gives the protein CASSDTAQETQYF. Using reference TRBV25-1 and TRBJ2-5 for the parts outside the CDR3, the full variable domain is EADIYQTPRYLVIGTGKKITLECSQTMGHDKMYWYQQDPGMELHLIHYSYGVNSTEKGDLSSESTVSRIRTEHFPLTLESARPSHTSQYLCASSDTAQETQYFGPGTRLLVL.

The chain links TRBV9 to TRBJ1-2; 9 nucleotides match TRBD1. Germline CDR1 reads SGDLS; CDR2 reads YYNGEE. The J segment lost 4 bases and the V segment lost 4 bases, leaving 8 bases of the junction unmatched. The CDR3 length is 15 residues. The CDR3 coding sequence is TGTGCCAGCAGCCCAAGGGGACAGGGCGGCTATGGCTACACCTTC. Its translation is CASSPRGQGGYGYTF.

This clone was seen once. The genes are TRBV2 and TRBJ1-4, with 8 bases fitting TRBD1. This CDR3 is 14 amino acids long. J was trimmed by 10 bases and V by 7 bases; bases with no gene match: 11. CDR1 is SNHLY and CDR2 is FYNNEI in the germline V gene. This CDR3 is CASNNRGREVKLFF. CDR3 coding DNA: TGTGCCAGCAACAACAGGGGGAGAGAGGTAAAACTGTTTTTT.